This TCR beta chain was identified during a study of healthy donors' naive CD4 and CD8 T cells. This clonotype was seen only a few times. TCR libraries were built from 450 to 650 ng of total RNA by linear amplification. MiXCR, applied by TCRdb to the reads, yields one record per CDR3 protein. The table has 200,000 or so distinct CDR3 sequences, around 80% seen once; the top ten hold less than 2.5%. Germline V lookup: CDR1 LNHDA, CDR2 SQIVND (reference sequence). Losses at the gene ends were 5 bases for V and 2 bases for J; bases not matched to a gene: 3. This CDR3 spans 14 amino acids. The sample consisted of naive CD4+ and CD8+ T cells sorted from blood, pooled from several donors. This clonotype was sampled from a pool of human donors in good health; the sample pools cells from several healthy donors. The rearrangement uses TRBV19 and TRBJ2-1; 7 positions match TRBD2. CDR3 bases: TGTGCCAGTAGTCCTAGCGGCCCCTACAATGAGCAGTTCTTC. Amino acids: CASSPSGPYNEQFF.